This T cell receptor beta chain appears in the sequencing data of a study of T cells in Graves' hyperthyroidism and ophthalmopathy (dated by TCRdb to the late 2010s). Regarding the complete study: Peripheral blood was sampled at the time of initial diagnosis, prior to any treatment. The 100 discovery patients were randomly split 7:3 into training and test sets. Thyroid tissue and blood T-cell repertoires from about six Graves' hyperthyroidism patients were also compared in the study. To identify distinguishing TCR V-J signatures, a discovery cohort of about a hundred patients was used, comprising 43 with Graves' ophthalmopathy and 55 to 65 with stable Graves' hyperthyroidism. Prospective prediction of ophthalmopathy was tested in an independent validation cohort of 18 hyperthyroidism patients and 17 patients who later progressed to ophthalmopathy. According to the paper, TCR Vbeta CDR3 sequencing was carried out on around 140 peripheral blood samples, which came from 40 to 45 ophthalmopathy, approximately 72 hyperthyroidism and approximately 17 progressor patients. Once sampling was done, hyperthyroidism patients were given methimazole at a starting dose of 30 mg daily, whereas ophthalmopathy patients were given high-dose intravenous methylprednisolone.

For CDR1 and CDR2, the germline V gene lists SGHTA and FQGNSA. Trimming removed 2 bases from V and 3 bases from J, leaving 11 bases between the germline ends. The CDR3 contains 14 residues, cysteine and phenylalanine counted. The entry retains the CDR3 DNA only, 42 bases that are in frame from base 1. Details on this clonotype: Its cognate antigen has yet to be identified. Base-call qualities are not available, and no considerably larger clone is one nucleotide away.

Study-wide findings and limitations: No statistical method was used to set the sample size in advance, and investigators knew the group allocation. Blood samples also contained most of the expanded thyroid clonotypes (frequency above 0.001), which suggests that blood repertoires may reflect thyroid immune responses. Ophthalmopathy was separated from stable hyperthyroidism by a 13 V-J signature model, with about 86% sensitivity and about 81% specificity obtained in cross-validation and 80%/75% obtained in testing. In validation, progression to ophthalmopathy was predicted by the model with 70.59% sensitivity and just over 72% specificity, a median of approximately 6.5 months before onset.

In the ophthalmopathy patients, disease was moderately to severely active, with a Clinical Activity Score of 3 or more, a NOSPECS grade of 4 or more, and a duration of less than 3 months. Exclusion was applied to patients with uncontrolled infections, other autoimmune diseases, pregnancy or lactation. Diagnoses were established on the basis of clinical symptoms, serum thyroxine and TRAb, thyroid ultrasound, and orbital computed tomography. Ficoll-Paque density gradient centrifugation was used to isolate PBMCs from around 10 ml of fresh peripheral blood. Total RNA was extracted using Trizol reagent, and RNA quality was assessed on an Agilent 2100 Bioanalyzer. Amplification of TCR beta CDR3 regions was carried out from RNA transcripts. The TCR CDR3 was subjected to a first round of RT-PCR using the HTBI primer set and the Qiagen OneStep RT-PCR kit. Libraries were constructed in a second round of multiplex PCR, after which size selection and purification were performed. Libraries were sequenced paired-end with 100 bp reads on an Illumina HiSeq2000. The published analysis was carried out like this. SOAPnuke was used to process the raw data, removing reads that contained adapters or uncalled bases, had a mean Phred below 15, or lacked an exact match to the constant primer or identifier. COPE v1.2.5 was used to merge the high-quality paired reads, and each unique nucleotide sequence was defined as a clonotype. MiTCR v1.1 was used to align clonotypes to the IMGT TRBV, TRBD and TRBJ reference segments. The analysis included only V-J combinations with a frequency above 0.0001, which together covered 99% to 99.2% of the repertoires. The TCS score was defined as F50 (clonal expansion) divided by E x V (chaos), with BLOSUM62-based TCRdist calculated between CDR3 peptides within each V-J. Welch's t-statistics and random forest reduced some 510 V-J features to about 12, which were used in a naive Bayes classifier (R e1071). Clones were called with MiXCR by TCRdb after fastp trimmed the public reads at Q25, and only in-frame beta chains were retained. Each CDR3 protein gets just one entry, which takes the most common genes and DNA from the rows behind it. The V and J calls come from TCRdb's annotation, not from the publication. In all, the sample holds 200,000 to 250,000 distinct CDR3 sequences, and about 25% of those were seen once. The top ten hold approximately 35% of the sample.

This sequence was found in a woman between 40 and 50 years old with Graves' ophthalmopathy. The specimen was blood. The V and J segments used are TRBV7-2 and TRBJ2-7, with the D gene too uncertain to name. The CDR3 here reads CASSLRKGYYEQYF. The sequenced DNA: TGTGCCAGCAGCTTAAGGAAGGGCTACTACGAGCAGTACTTC.